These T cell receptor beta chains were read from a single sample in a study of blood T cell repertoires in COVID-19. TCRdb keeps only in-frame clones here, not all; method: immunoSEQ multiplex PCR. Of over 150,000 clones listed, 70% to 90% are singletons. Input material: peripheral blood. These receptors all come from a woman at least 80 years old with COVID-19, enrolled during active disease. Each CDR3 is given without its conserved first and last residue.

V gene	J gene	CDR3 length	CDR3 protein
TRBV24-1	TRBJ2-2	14	ATSDFEDINTGELF
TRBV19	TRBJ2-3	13	ASSIARGIGDTQY
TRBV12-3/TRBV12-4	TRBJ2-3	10	AARGSTDTQY
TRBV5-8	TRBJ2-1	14	ASSLSGQGGTHEQF
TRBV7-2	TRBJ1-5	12	ASSLHLQGAPQH
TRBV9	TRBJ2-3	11	ASKAGSTDTQY
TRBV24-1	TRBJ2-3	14	ATSDTSGGATDTQY
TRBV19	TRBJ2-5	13	ASSMGRGGRETQY
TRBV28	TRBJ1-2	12	ASRAYGGNYGYT
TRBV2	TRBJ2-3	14	ASTRQLAGVGDTQY
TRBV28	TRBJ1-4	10	ASRERNEKLF